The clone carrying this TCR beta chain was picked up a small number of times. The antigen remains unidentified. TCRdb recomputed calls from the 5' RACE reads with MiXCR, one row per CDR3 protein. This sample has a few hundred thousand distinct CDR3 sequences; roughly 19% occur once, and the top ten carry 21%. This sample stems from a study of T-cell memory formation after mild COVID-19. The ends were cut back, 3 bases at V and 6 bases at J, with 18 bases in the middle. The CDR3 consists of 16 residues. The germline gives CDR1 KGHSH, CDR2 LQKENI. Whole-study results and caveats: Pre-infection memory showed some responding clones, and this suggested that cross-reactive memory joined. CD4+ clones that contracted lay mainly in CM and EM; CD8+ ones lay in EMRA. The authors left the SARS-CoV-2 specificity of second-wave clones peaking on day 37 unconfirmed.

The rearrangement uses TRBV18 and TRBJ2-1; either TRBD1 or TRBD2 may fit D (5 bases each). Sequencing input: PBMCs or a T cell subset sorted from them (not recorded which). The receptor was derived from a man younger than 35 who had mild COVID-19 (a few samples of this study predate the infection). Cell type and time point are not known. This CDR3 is CASSPMDSHRGNEQFF. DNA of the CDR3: TGTGCCAGCTCACCTATGGACTCCCATAGGGGCAATGAGCAGTTCTTC. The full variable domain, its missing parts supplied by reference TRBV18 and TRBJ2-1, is NAGVMQNPRHLVRRRGQEARLRCSPMKGHSHVYWYRQLPEEGLKFMVYLQKENIIDESGMPKERFSAEFPKEGPSILRIQQVVRGDSAAYFCASSPMDSHRGNEQFFGPGTRLTVL.